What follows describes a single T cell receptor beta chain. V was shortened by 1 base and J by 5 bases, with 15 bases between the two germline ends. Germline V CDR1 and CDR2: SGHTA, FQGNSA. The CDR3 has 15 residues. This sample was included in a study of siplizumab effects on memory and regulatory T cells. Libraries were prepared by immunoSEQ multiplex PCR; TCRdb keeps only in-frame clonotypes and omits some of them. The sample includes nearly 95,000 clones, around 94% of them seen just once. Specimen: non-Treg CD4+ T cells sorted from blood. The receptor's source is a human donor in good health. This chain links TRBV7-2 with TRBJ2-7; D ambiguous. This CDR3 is CASSLVTEGSHEQYF. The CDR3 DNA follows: TGTGCCAGCAGCTTAGTGACGGAAGGTTCCCACGAGCAGTACTTC.